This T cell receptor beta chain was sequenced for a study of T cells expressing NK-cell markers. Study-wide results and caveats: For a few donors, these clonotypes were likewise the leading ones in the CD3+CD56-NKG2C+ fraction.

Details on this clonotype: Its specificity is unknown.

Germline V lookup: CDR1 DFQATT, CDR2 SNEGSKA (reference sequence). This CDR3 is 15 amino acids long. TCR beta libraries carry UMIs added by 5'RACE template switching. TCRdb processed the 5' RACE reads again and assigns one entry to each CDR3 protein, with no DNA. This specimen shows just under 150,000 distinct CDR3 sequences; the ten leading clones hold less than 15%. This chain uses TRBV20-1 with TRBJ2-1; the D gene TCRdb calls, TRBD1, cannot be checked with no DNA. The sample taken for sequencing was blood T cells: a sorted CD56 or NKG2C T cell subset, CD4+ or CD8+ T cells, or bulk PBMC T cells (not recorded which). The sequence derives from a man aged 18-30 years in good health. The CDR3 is CSARDTGTGGNEQFF.